Below, 22 T cell receptor beta chains from the same sample are listed, as sequenced in a study of blood T cells in healthy people across ages. A J-beta primer mix and a sample-barcoded 5' primer were used in a second PCR of roughly 6 to 11 cycles. MiXCR, run by TCRdb on the 5' RACE reads, gives a single entry per CDR3 protein. The repertoire holds about 1 million distinct CDR3 sequences, under 55% seen once, with under 20% in the top ten. Specimen: blood. These receptors all come from a woman aged 60 to 75 in good health.

This rearrangement joins TRBV2 to TRBJ2-7; 7 bases line up with TRBD1. CDR3 length equals 13 residues. Germline lookup yields CDR1 SNHLY and CDR2 FYNNEI. V lost 3 bases and J lost 5; bases outside the gene matches: 4. CDR3 DNA sequence: TGTGCCAGCAGTGAGAGGGGGCGGGACGAGCAGTACTTC. Amino acid sequence: CASSERGRDEQYF. Looking up the rest from reference TRBV2 and TRBJ2-7 gives the full variable domain: EPEVTQTPSHQVTQMGQEVILRCVPISNHLYFYWYRQILGQKVEFLVSFYNNEISEKSEIFDDQFSVERPDGSNFTLKIRSTKLEDSAMYFCASSERGRDEQYFGPGTRLTVT.

J is TRBJ2-4 and V is TRBV27; D gene ambiguous. The J call may be in error: the DNA end matches TRBJ2-7 better. The CDR3 sequence is 14 residues long. Germline CDR1 is MNHEY and CDR2 is SMNVEV (reference sequence). CDR3 region: CASSPTDHRYEQYF. The CDR3 DNA is TGTGCCAGCAGCCCAACCGACCATCGCTACGAGCAGTACTTC.

This clonotype was seen more than once but under ten times. The chain carries TRBV12-5 and TRBJ2-1; 7 positions match TRBD2. CDR1 is LGHNT, CDR2 FRNRAP, per germline. Unmatched junction bases numbered 8, after V lost 1 base and J lost 5 bases. CDR3 length: 16 amino acids. The CDR3, as DNA: TGTGCTAGTGGTTTGGGGGGGTTAGCGGGCCACAATGAGCAGTTCTTC. It codes for CASGLGGLAGHNEQFF.

The chain combines TRBV13 with TRBJ2-1; D remains unclear. Trimming pared 0 bases from V and 2 bases from J, leaving 5 bases between. Per germline, CDR1 PRHDT and CDR2 FYEKMQ (reference sequence). The CDR3 contains 14 residues. For the CDR3, the DNA is TGTGCCAGCAGCTTAGGTGTCACCTACAATGAGCAGTTCTTC. It encodes CASSLGVTYNEQFF.

The V call is TRBV10-1, the J call TRBJ1-5, with D unclear. V was clipped by 2 bases and J by 3 bases, with 8 bases between them. CDR1 is WNHNN and CDR2 is SYGVQD in the germline V gene (reference sequence). CDR3 size: 14 residues. As DNA, the CDR3 is TGCGCCAGCAGTGAGGTGGGGAACAATCAGCCCCAGCATTTT. Encoded protein: CASSEVGNNQPQHF.

The rearrangement uses TRBV20-1 and TRBJ1-2; D is perhaps TRBD1 (6 bases). Germline V CDR1 and CDR2: DFQATT, SNEGSKA (reference sequence). The germline V and J ends were trimmed by 3 bases and 6 bases, with 14 bases remaining between them. CDR3 length equals 13 residues. This CDR3 is CSASPWGGDGYTF. The CDR3 bases are TGCAGTGCTAGCCCGTGGGGGGGCGATGGCTACACCTTC.

The V gene is TRBV4-1, the J gene TRBJ2-1; a possible D gene is TRBD2 (6 bases). In germline, CDR1 is MGHRA, CDR2 YSYEKL. Between the trimmed V and J ends, which lost 6 bases and 9 bases, there was a span of 15 bases. This CDR3 is 13 amino acids long. Here the CDR3 reads CASRRDSTSEQFF. The CDR3 DNA follows: TGCGCCAGCAGACGGGACTCCACAAGTGAGCAGTTCTTC.

The gene calls are TRBV11-2 and TRBJ1-2, with no clear D. CDR3 length: 14 residues. V was pared by 0 bases and J by 2 bases, with 7 bases between. CDR1 and CDR2 (germline): SGHAT, FQNNGV. The CDR3 bases are TGTGCCAGCAGCTTAGAGGGAGGGAACTATGGCTACACCTTC. This encodes CASSLEGGNYGYTF.

The CDR3 region has the DNA TGCAGTGCTGCCGTGGACTCCACAGGGGAGCAGTACTTC. Its protein product is CSAAVDSTGEQYF. V and J are TRBV20-1 and TRBJ2-7, with a tentative D call TRBD1 (6 bases). V was cut by 5 bases and J by 7 bases, with 18 bases left in between. CDR3 size: 13 residues. CDR1 and CDR2 from the germline V gene are DFQATT and SNEGSKA (reference sequence).

The chain joins TRBV11-2 to TRBJ2-5, with 8 positions matching TRBD2. CDR1 and CDR2 from the germline V gene are SGHAT and FQNNGV. This CDR3 spans 15 amino acids. V was clipped by 0 bases and J by 7 bases; unmatched bases: 7. The CDR3 sequence: CASSLDHGTRGTQYF. As DNA, the CDR3 is TGTGCCAGCAGCTTAGATCATGGGACTAGGGGGACCCAGTACTTC.

The CDR3 region is CASSAYRTSEAPLHF. In DNA form, the CDR3 reads TGTGCCAGCAGCGCCTATAGGACCTCGGAGGCACCCCTCCACTTT. The genes are TRBV6-1 and TRBJ1-6; D remains ambiguous. V shed 6 bases and J shed 11 bases, with 20 bases lying between them. Per germline, CDR1 MNHNS and CDR2 SASEGT. The CDR3 sequence is 15 residues long.

The sample holds a few counts of this clonotype. V usage is TRBV10-3 and J usage is TRBJ2-7; D is possibly TRBD2 (5 bases). The V end lost 3 bases, the J end lost 2 bases, and 5 bases lay between the germline ends. The germline V gene encodes CDR1 ENHRY and CDR2 SYGVKD. CDR3 length: 12 residues. The CDR3 DNA reads TGTGCCATCAGTGACGGGACCTACGAGCAGTACTTC. It is translated as CAISDGTYEQYF.

The chain employs TRBV10-3 and TRBJ2-7; 7 bases fit TRBD2. V was pared by 2 bases and J by 4 bases, with 8 bases of the junction left unmatched. CDR1 is ENHRY and CDR2 is SYGVKD in the germline V gene. The CDR3 is 15 amino acids. CDR3 DNA: TGTGCCATCAGTGAGGGGCAGGGAGGGTTTTACGAGCAGTACTTC. This sequence encodes CAISEGQGGFYEQYF.

The chain employs TRBV3-1 and TRBJ1-5, with D uncertain. V shed 2 bases and J shed 9 bases, with 8 bases lying between them. The CDR3 runs to 12 residues. The germline V gene encodes CDR1 LGHDT and CDR2 YNNKEL (reference sequence). The CDR3 DNA reads as TGTGCCAGCAGCCAAAGCGGGAGGCCCCAGCATTTT. It yields the protein CASSQSGRPQHF.

V usage is TRBV6-5 and J usage is TRBJ2-5; D gene ambiguous. Germline V gives CDR1 MNHEY, CDR2 SVGAGI. V dropped 6 bases and J dropped 2 bases, with 16 bases sitting between them. The CDR3 has 15 amino acids. CDR3 in amino acids: CASSTIRTVQETQYF. CDR3 DNA: TGTGCCAGCAGCACAATCCGGACGGTACAAGAGACCCAGTACTTC.

This chain links TRBV29-1 with TRBJ2-2, with D perhaps matching TRBD1 or TRBD2 (6 bases each). CDR1 is SQVTM, CDR2 ANQGSEA, per germline. This CDR3 is built from 15 residues. Trimming shortened V by 6 bases and J by 0 bases, and 14 bases separated the two germline ends. The chain's CDR3 is CSVGVGGSNTGELFF. CDR3 in DNA: TGCAGCGTGGGCGTCGGGGGCTCGAACACCGGGGAGCTGTTTTTT.

The chain carries TRBV30 and TRBJ2-1; the match to TRBD2 covers 11 bases. CDR3 length: 12 amino acids. Per the germline V gene, CDR1 is GTSNPN and CDR2 is SVGIG (reference sequence). The V segment lost 3 bases and the J segment 12 bases; nucleotides outside the gene matches: 4. The DNA of the CDR3 is TGTGCCTGGAGACTAGCGGGAGCAAGGCAGTTCTTC. Its protein product is CAWRLAGARQFF.

This clonotype was picked up a small number of times. The chain combines TRBV6-6 with TRBJ1-2; 10 nucleotides agree with TRBD1. The V gene's germline CDR1 is MNHNY and CDR2 SVGAGI (reference sequence). The trim removed 5 bases at V and 3 bases at J, leaving 3 bases unmatched. This CDR3 contains 14 residues. Here the CDR3 reads CASSDRGRDYGYTF. In DNA form, the CDR3 reads TGTGCCAGCAGTGACAGGGGGCGGGACTATGGCTACACCTTC.

This clonotype occurred a few times. The chain joins TRBV7-9 to TRBJ2-1, with a possible D match to TRBD2 (5 bases). V was clipped by 1 base and J by 6 bases, with 10 bases between them. Germline V gene lookup returns CDR1 SEHNR and CDR2 FQNEAQ (reference sequence). CDR3 length: 14 residues. Here the CDR3 reads CASSLERQINEQFF. Written as DNA, the CDR3 is TGTGCCAGCAGCTTAGAGCGGCAGATCAATGAGCAGTTCTTC.

The chain has TRBV12-3 or TRBV12-4 and TRBJ2-1; 9 bases fit TRBD1. The V segment lost 6 bases and the J segment 7 bases; nucleotides outside the gene matches: 7. This CDR3 spans 14 amino acids. In nucleotides, the CDR3 is TGTGCCAGCAGCGAGTCGGACAGGGGAAATGAGCAGTTCTTC. It yields the protein CASSESDRGNEQFF.

This clonotype was counted only a few times. This chain connects TRBV4-1 to TRBJ2-5; no definite D call. The CDR3 extends over 13 amino acids. Germline CDR1 reads MGHRA; CDR2 reads YSYEKL. V lost 5 bases to trimming and J lost 5 bases, with 12 bases between them. The CDR3 sequence: CASSSGTWETQYF. Here the CDR3 DNA reads TGCGCCAGCAGCTCAGGAACGTGGGAGACCCAGTACTTC.

V is TRBV5-1 and J is TRBJ1-1, with D possibly matching TRBD1 (6 bases). The CDR3 sequence is 15 residues long. The germline V and J ends were trimmed by 0 bases and 0 bases, with 9 bases remaining between them. Germline values: CDR1 SGHRS, CDR2 YFSETQ. The chain's CDR3 is CASSLEDSVNTEAFF. In DNA form, the CDR3 reads TGCGCCAGCAGCTTGGAGGACAGCGTGAACACTGAAGCTTTCTTT.